The 27 T cell receptor beta chains reported below all come from one sample, sequenced in a study of T cells in tumors after PD-1 blockade. Only in-frame clones appear in the TCRdb table, and some are missing; sequencing was by immunoSEQ multiplex PCR. Of some 66,000 clones in the sample, roughly 70% were seen once. The sample here was PBMCs, taken after anti-PD-1 treatment. The receptor set was obtained from a human donor with basal cell carcinoma.

The CDR3 DNA follows: TGTGCTAGTGGTTTGGGCCTCAATCAGCCCCAGCATTTT. Translated: CASGLGLNQPQHF. The V call is TRBV12-5, the J call TRBJ1-5; D remains unclear. CDR3 length: 13 amino acids. V shed 1 base and J shed 3 bases, with 4 bases lying between them. Germline V gene lookup returns CDR1 LGHNT and CDR2 FRNRAP.

V and J are TRBV5-1 and TRBJ1-3; D remains ambiguous. CDR1 SGHRS and CDR2 YFSETQ come from the germline V gene. This CDR3 contains 16 residues. V was trimmed by 0 bases and J by 3 bases, leaving 13 bases between them. The chain's CDR3 is CASSLAGRAGGNTIYF. The CDR3 nucleotides are TGCGCCAGCAGCTTGGCCGGACGGGCCGGTGGAAACACCATATATTTT.

The table lists this clone with a count of one. This sequence joins TRBV5-1 and TRBJ1-3, with D perhaps matching TRBD1 (5 bases). CDR1 is SGHRS and CDR2 is YFSETQ in the germline V gene. The V end was cut by 2 bases, the J end by 1 base, with 19 bases between. This CDR3 is 18 amino acids long. CDR3 DNA: TGCGCCAGCAGCTTTTGGGCCGGGGGGTCGGGTTCTGGAAACACCATATATTTT. It yields the protein CASSFWAGGSGSGNTIYF.

The V call is TRBV24-1, the J call TRBJ2-5; the match to TRBD2 covers 7 bases. V lost 2 bases to trimming and J lost 1 base; unmatched junction nucleotides: 6. The V gene's germline CDR1 is KGHDR and CDR2 SFDVKD. This CDR3 comprises 16 residues. CDR3 sequence reads: CATSDSGTNFQETQYF. As DNA, the CDR3 is TGTGCCACCAGTGATTCCGGGACTAATTTCCAAGAGACCCAGTACTTC.

The chain is built from TRBV5-1 and TRBJ1-6, with 10 bases fitting TRBD1. The J segment lost 8 bases and the V segment lost 4 bases, leaving 6 bases of the junction unmatched. The germline V gene has CDR1 SGHRS and CDR2 YFSETQ. This CDR3 comprises 15 residues. The DNA for the CDR3 is TGCGCCAGCAGCCTGGGACAGGGGTCTCATTCACCCCTCCACTTT. Amino acid sequence: CASSLGQGSHSPLHF.

This clone was seen a few times. This chain connects TRBV5-1 to TRBJ2-1; TRBD1 matches at 9 bases. Germline CDR1 and CDR2: SGHRS and YFSETQ. The CDR3 is 15 residues long. Germline trimming cut 1 base from V and 8 bases from J; bases unmatched to any gene: 7. The DNA of the CDR3 is TGCGCCAGCAGCTTGACAGGGGGCCTCTGGGATGAGCAGTTCTTC. This gives the protein CASSLTGGLWDEQFF.

Notes on this clone: Other DNA sequences in the same sample also yield this CDR3. J is TRBJ1-2 and V is TRBV30, with TRBD1 matching 8 bases. Germline V lookup: CDR1 GTSNPN, CDR2 SVGIG (reference sequence). V dropped 3 bases and J dropped 3; count of bases not matched to a gene: 3. The CDR3 runs to 13 residues. Here the CDR3 DNA reads TGTGCCTGGAGCGAACAGGGGGACTATGGCTACACCTTC. It encodes CAWSEQGDYGYTF.

The gene calls are TRBV5-1 and TRBJ2-7; the match to TRBD1 covers 9 bases. This CDR3 spans 14 amino acids. The J segment lost 6 bases and the V segment lost 0 bases, leaving 4 bases of the junction unmatched. CDR1 and CDR2 (germline): SGHRS, YFSETQ. In DNA form, the CDR3 reads TGCGCCAGCAGCTTGGCCGGGACAGGGTTCGAGCAGTACTTC. The encoded protein is CASSLAGTGFEQYF.

V usage is TRBV2 and J usage is TRBJ2-5, with D perhaps matching TRBD1 (6 bases). V was pared by 7 bases and J by 1 base, with 16 bases between. The CDR3 consists of 15 residues. Germline CDR1 SNHLY, CDR2 FYNNEI. This chain's CDR3 is CASIPPTGSQETQYF. CDR3 sequence (DNA): TGTGCCAGCATCCCCCCGACAGGTTCCCAAGAGACCCAGTACTTC.

V and J are TRBV27 and TRBJ2-3, with D uncertain. CDR3 length equals 14 residues. V was clipped by 3 bases and J by 0 bases, with 7 bases between them. Germline V gives CDR1 MNHEY, CDR2 SMNVEV (reference sequence). CDR3 in DNA: TGTGCCAGCAGTTTCGGCTGGAGCACAGATACGCAGTATTTT. This sequence encodes CASSFGWSTDTQYF.

V is TRBV7-8 and J is TRBJ2-5; the match to TRBD2 covers 8 bases. CDR1 is SGHVS and CDR2 is FQNEAQ in the germline V gene. The length of the CDR3 is 15 residues. Unmatched junction bases numbered 5, after V lost 1 base and J lost 4 bases. The CDR3 coding sequence is TGTGCCAGCAGCTTAGGAGCCCGGGGGGGAGAGACCCAGTACTTC. This codes for CASSLGARGGETQYF.

V is TRBV21-1 and J is TRBJ1-2; the table's D call, TRBD1, has no DNA check behind it. TRBV21-1 is annotated as a pseudogene. The CDR3 loop spans 16 amino acids. This chain's CDR3 is CASSKSWIGSGEGYTF. The CDR3 region has the DNA TGTGCCAGCAGCAAATCCTGGATTGGGTCAGGGGAAGGCTACACCTTC.

This clone was found a few times. The chain recombines TRBV7-9 with TRBJ1-2, with a tentative D call TRBD1 (5 bases). CDR1 and CDR2 from the germline V gene are SEHNR and FQNEAQ (reference sequence). V was clipped by 4 bases and J by 4 bases, with 16 bases between them. The CDR3 has 15 amino acids. CDR3 amino acids: CASSSQKWGGYGYTF. As DNA, the CDR3 is TGTGCCAGCAGCTCCCAGAAGTGGGGGGGCTATGGCTACACCTTC.

This clone was detected once. This chain uses TRBV24-1 with TRBJ2-2; possibly TRBD2 for D (5 bases). The germline V gene encodes CDR1 KGHDR and CDR2 SFDVKD. This CDR3 comprises 15 residues. V was clipped by 3 bases and J by 2 bases, with 9 bases between them. The CDR3, as DNA: TGTGCCACCAGTGATCCGACTACTAACACCGGGGAGCTGTTTTTT. Translated: CATSDPTTNTGELFF.

The chain couples TRBV3-1 (or the pseudogene TRBV3-2) to TRBJ1-3; D ambiguous. Trimming took off 1 base at V and 11 bases at J, with 6 bases between the two ends. This CDR3 comprises 11 residues. Per the germline V gene, CDR1 is LGHDT and CDR2 is YNNKEL (reference sequence). The CDR3 loop is CASSQGVAIYF. In DNA form, the CDR3 reads TGTGCCAGCAGCCAAGGGGTGGCCATATATTTT.

The chain carries TRBV30 and TRBJ1-1; D is ambiguous. Germline CDR1 is GTSNPN and CDR2 is SVGIG (reference sequence). V was pared by 2 bases and J by 4 bases, with 17 bases between. The CDR3 covers 15 residues. CDR3 sequence (DNA): TGTGCCTGGAGTACTAGGATGTTAAAGAGCACTGAAGCTTTCTTT. Translation: CAWSTRMLKSTEAFF. Variable domain in full (rest from reference TRBV30 and TRBJ1-1): SQTIHQWPATLVQPVGSPLSLECTVEGTSNPNLYWYRQAAGRGLQLLFYSVGIGQISSEVPQNLSASRPQDRQFILSSKKLLLSDSGFYLCAWSTRMLKSTEAFFGQGTRLTVV.

This clone was observed a few times. V gene TRBV4-1 combines with J gene TRBJ1-1; D remains unclear. Trimming took off 3 bases at V and 4 bases at J, with 18 bases between the two ends. CDR3 size: 16 residues. Germline CDR1 MGHRA, CDR2 YSYEKL. The CDR3 DNA follows: TGCGCCAGCAGCCAGGCATCATACAGTGCCTCCACTGAAGCTTTCTTT. Its protein is CASSQASYSASTEAFF.

The count of this clone is one. V usage is TRBV2 and J usage is TRBJ2-1, with TRBD2 matching 7 bases. CDR1 SNHLY and CDR2 FYNNEI come from the germline V gene. Trimming removed 4 bases from V and 3 bases from J; junction bases left unmatched: 6. The CDR3 length is 15 residues. The CDR3 DNA sequence: TGTGCCAGCAGTGCCGGACGGGGGGACTACAATGAGCAGTTCTTC. Protein sequence: CASSAGRGDYNEQFF.

The V and J genes are TRBV5-6 and TRBJ2-5; TRBD2 matches at 8 bases. Germline trimming cut 8 bases from V and 7 bases from J; bases unmatched to any gene: 4. The germline V gene encodes CDR1 SGHDT and CDR2 YYEEEE. The CDR3 loop spans 11 amino acids. The DNA for the CDR3 is TGTGCCAGTCACGGGGGGGCGACCCAGTACTTC. It translates to CASHGGATQYF.

J is TRBJ2-7 and V is TRBV12-5, with TRBD1 matching 12 bases. The V and J ends lost 6 bases and 5 bases, in that order; junction bases with no gene match: 8. The CDR3 loop spans 15 amino acids. The V gene's germline CDR1 is LGHNT and CDR2 FRNRAP. The CDR3 DNA reads TGTGCTAGTGGGCCCGGGACAGGGGGCATCAACGAGCAGTACTTC. Translating gives CASGPGTGGINEQYF.

The V and J genes are TRBV3-1 (or the pseudogene TRBV3-2) and TRBJ2-1, with D uncertain. V was trimmed by 3 bases and J by 9 bases, leaving 6 bases between them. The CDR3 is 11 amino acids. The germline CDR1 and CDR2 sequences are LGHDT and YNNKEL (reference sequence). The CDR3 DNA follows: TGTGCCAGCAGCCAGAAGCGTGAGCAGTTCTTC. This sequence encodes CASSQKREQFF.

A note on this clone: Other nucleotide sequences in the sample specify the same CDR3. The chain employs TRBV5-1 and TRBJ1-2; D possibly corresponds to TRBD1 (5 bases). This CDR3 has 13 residues. V lost 0 bases to trimming and J lost 2 bases, with 5 bases between them. Germline CDR1 and CDR2: SGHRS and YFSETQ. For the CDR3, the DNA is TGCGCCAGCAGCTTGGAGGGGAACTATGGCTACACCTTC. Protein product: CASSLEGNYGYTF.

The chain recombines TRBV4-1 with TRBJ1-1; D not resolved. V dropped 5 bases and J dropped 4 bases, with 20 bases sitting between them. There are 16 residues in the CDR3. Germline V gene lookup returns CDR1 MGHRA and CDR2 YSYEKL. CDR3 sequence reads: CASSVEPGSGITEAFF. The CDR3 nucleotides read TGCGCCAGCAGCGTCGAACCGGGATCGGGCATCACTGAAGCTTTCTTT.

CDR3 coding DNA: TGTGCCAGTTTCCTAGGCAGGACAGGGGGCACCCAGTACTTC. This encodes CASFLGRTGGTQYF. V and J are TRBV6-5 and TRBJ2-5; 11 bases are a match to TRBD1. The CDR3 is 14 amino acids. Germline loops: CDR1 MNHEY, CDR2 SVGAGI. The V gene end was trimmed by 9 bases and the J gene end by 8 bases; junction bases not matched to a gene: 11.

The gene calls are TRBV5-1 and TRBJ2-4, with 8 nucleotides matching TRBD1. The trim removed 2 bases at V and 0 bases at J, leaving 13 bases unmatched. The CDR3 has 19 amino acids. Germline loops: CDR1 SGHRS, CDR2 YFSETQ. For the CDR3, the DNA is TGCGCCAGCAGCTTTAATCCGGGACAGGTGACTCTAGCCAAAAACATTCAGTACTTC. Residues: CASSFNPGQVTLAKNIQYF.

This chain's CDR3 is CASSVGLAGGRITDTQYF. The CDR3 coding sequence is TGTGCCAGCAGCGTCGGACTAGCGGGGGGGCGTATCACAGATACGCAGTATTTT. The chain joins TRBV9 to TRBJ2-3, with 15 bases that match TRBD2. Per germline, CDR1 SGDLS and CDR2 YYNGEE. V lost 2 bases to trimming and J lost 2 bases; unmatched junction nucleotides: 6. The CDR3 spans 18 residues. The full variable domain, in which reference TRBV9 and TRBJ2-3 provide the parts outside the CDR3, is DSGVTQTPKHLITATGQRVTLRCSPRSGDLSVYWYQQSLDQGLQFLIQYYNGEERAKGNILERFSAQQFPDLHSELNLSSLELGDSALYFCASSVGLAGGRITDTQYFGPGTRLTVL.

The rearrangement uses TRBV4-1 and TRBJ2-3; 7 bases align to TRBD2. Unmatched junction bases numbered 6, after V lost 1 base and J lost 5 bases. The CDR3 is made up of 15 amino acids. Germline lookup yields CDR1 MGHRA and CDR2 YSYEKL. The CDR3 reads CASSQVGGSGDTQYF. The CDR3 DNA reads as TGCGCCAGCAGCCAAGTCGGGGGGTCGGGAGATACGCAGTATTTT.